This T cell receptor (beta chain) was sequenced for a study of cytomegalovirus exposure and HLA in healthy donors listed by TCRdb under 2017. Notes on the research overall: In an earlier analysis of roughly 500 of the donors, under 300 Gb of sequence data and 90 million to 120 million unique TCR beta sequences from about 179 million T cells were reported. The study aimed to test whether signatures of past pathogen exposure could be identified by cataloging public T cell receptors. HLA typing covered class I and class II loci at four-digit resolution. Five DR-DQ haplotypes were handled as single units for association and clustering because linkage in the cohort was strong. Along with the roughly 670-subject first cohort, a separate validation cohort of about 110 different subjects was used. Alongside the repertoire data, information on donor age, sex, ethnicity and CMV serostatus was compiled. The study combined high-throughput TCR immunosequencing, statistical association of individual TCRs with disease status, and machine learning to predict cytomegalovirus infection status. A later genetic analysis used genome-wide SNP genotypes for about 60% of the roughly 670 donors, treating that subset as a discovery cohort. To decide whether each TCR beta V gene segment behaved as functional or pseudogenic, an earlier analysis of 587 of the donors relied on high-throughput TCR beta sequencing. Typing coverage differed by locus: A, B, C, DRB1 and DQB1 were typed in roughly 620-630 donors, DQA1 in about 500, DPA1 in 606, and DPB1 in approximately 450. The T cell repertoires of roughly 660 subjects were profiled by immunosequencing and related to cytomegalovirus serostatus. Among roughly 400 genotyped donors of the cohort, an average of around 220,000 unique TCR beta nucleotide sequences was sequenced per donor, of which 15% to 20% were non-productive. The later analysis used no new phenotypic data to find candidate immune exposures, relying instead on TCR beta sequences and their occurrence across donors. Every repertoire in the discovery cohort had been generated on one and the same sequencing platform. Around 300 gigabases of sequencing data and tens of millions of unique TCR sequences were included in an early release covering 500 to 750 HLA-typed donors. Of the 300 to 450 genotyped donors, less than 85% were placed in the genetic ancestry cluster associated with self-reported Caucasian donors. In a later analysis, previously published TCR beta repertoires from fewer than 750 donors were re-analyzed and high-resolution HLA genotyping was added so that TCR occurrence patterns could be studied.

The library was obtained by the immunoSEQ multiplex PCR assay. The multiplex PCR relied on a mix of 60 forward primers for TCR Vbeta segments and 13 reverse primers for TCR Jbeta segments. Amplification of the CDR3 region of rearranged TCR beta genes was performed with a multiplex PCR assay on genomic DNA. The amplified TCR beta libraries were sequenced on the Illumina HiSeq System as 87-base-pair reads. In the source study's methods: In a later analysis, roughly 80 million unique TCR beta chains were counted across the 650 to 700 repertoires, and approximately 11 million of these chains were shared by at least two donors. Raw reads were error-corrected and collapsed into unique sequences by a nearest-neighbor algorithm in which closely related sequences were merged to remove PCR and sequencing errors. V, D and J gene segments were assigned by aligning CDR3 sequences to IMGT reference sequences. For a sequence to be retained, a match of at least six nucleotides was required to both a V gene segment and a J gene segment. Rearrangements were classified as productive when the CDR3 lacked stop codons and remained in frame with V and J, and all other rearrangements were classified as non-productive. CDR3 was defined by IMGT convention, running from the second conserved V-encoded cysteine to the conserved J-encoded phenylalanine. The earlier analysis of 500 to 750 of the donors excluded any sequence lacking an unambiguous match to a single V gene segment. In an earlier analysis of almost 600 of the donors, a V segment was called functional when productive rearrangements were above 56.7%, and segregating when the standard deviation between donors exceeded 5%. A statistical classification framework was developed to diagnose cytomegalovirus status using the catalog of TCR beta chain sequences. In a later analysis, V and J genes were assigned by comparing TCR nucleotide sequences against IMGT/GENE-DB human TR gene sequences. The TCRdist pipeline was used in a later analysis to assign CDR3 sequences and most-parsimonious VDJ recombination scenarios. In a later analysis, each TCR beta chain was defined by its CDR3 amino acid sequence together with its V-gene family, and reads without a unique V-gene family were excluded. As a way to deal with suspected cross-contamination and a sequencing artifact, a later analysis dropped 450 to 600 nucleotide sequences that were highly shared and had low generation probability. For each public chain, a later analysis derived a clonal expansion index from normalized ranks of inferred template counts within each repertoire. In a later analysis, generation probabilities were computed with a VDJ recombination model fitted to out-of-frame rearrangements, and the resulting probabilities were checked against IGoR. In a later analysis, hypergeometric tests were used to score TCR-TCR, TCR-HLA and TCR-CMV co-occurrence, with a repertoire-size bias correction applied to TCR pairs. In a later analysis, false discovery rates were estimated by permuting HLA or CMV assignments 20 times. In a later analysis, co-occurring TCRs were grouped using DBSCAN, and TCRdist sequence similarity was added for clustering within HLA-allele-positive subsets. Repertoires with fewer than 30,000 or more than 120,000 public chains were left out of co-occurrence clustering, as were about 5 repertoires with anomalous nucleotide sharing. TCRdb holds this immuneACCESS table with in-frame rearrangements only. Some clones are missing; in checked studies, unresolved V genes explain under half, and the rest has no known cause. V, J and clone size reflect that table, while D and trimming were determined from the DNA. The sample table shows about 110,000 clones, and 65% to 80% are seen once. Roughly 6% of the sample is taken by the ten largest.

The cohort was made up of approximately 670 healthy bone marrow donors. At the time of sampling, every cohort member was nominally healthy, though immune exposures that went unrecorded were likely present. The donor was CMV seropositive and was included in the group of about 290 seropositive cohort members. A peripheral blood sample was provided by each donor, and peripheral blood mononuclear cells were used for TCR beta sequencing. Genomic DNA was extracted from the blood cell samples with the Qiagen DNeasy Blood Extraction Kit. Details on this clone: No cognate antigen has been identified for it. The input lacks base qualities; no much larger clone sits a single base away.

The CDR3 goes from the cysteine to the phenylalanine over 19 residues. The retained sequence is limited to the CDR3, 57 bases, with the frame set at the first base. The germline V gene encodes CDR1 SGHNT and CDR2 YENEEA. At the junction V is shortened by 5 bases and J by 8 bases; bases outside the gene matches: 20. The study at large found these results: A total of 150 or so TCR beta chains were listed by the study as associated with cytomegalovirus. Roughly uniform sequencing depth across donors was assumed in presence/absence analyses, although this assumption may not hold. In a later analysis, most CMV-associated TCR beta chains were found to appear HLA-restricted, with HLA associations seemingly driven largely by CMV exposure. CMV serostatus was the only immune exposure information available for the cohort. A later analysis found that TCR association rates varied across HLA loci, with DRB1 alleles showing the most associated TCRs and HLA-C alleles the fewest. Only TCR beta chains were sequenced in this cohort, and the absence of alpha or paired-chain data limited detectable features. A later analysis reported that several top co-occurrence clusters appeared linked to parvovirus B19, influenza, CMV and Epstein-Barr virus. In a later analysis, HLA-associated TCR beta chains were found to be more clonally expanded and to have lower generation probabilities than equally common non-associated chains. Specific HLA alleles were associated with 15,000 to 20,000 TCR beta sequences at a false discovery rate of 0.05 in a later analysis. The authors suggested that the approach could potentially be generalized to other disease states and immunological phenotypes. Because counts were too low, more than 15 rarely observed V segments, including chromosome 9 orphons, were excluded from the earlier analysis of 587 of the donors. A further reported finding was that TCR beta sequences accurately predicted the HLA-A and HLA-B alleles for most subjects in the first cohort. In vitro tests confirmed that a few of the cytomegalovirus-associated TCR beta chains recognize cytomegalovirus antigens. Correlated functional status among segregating V segments might reflect linkage disequilibrium, but an unknown experimental factor could not be ruled out. In an earlier analysis of around 500 of the donors, most TCR beta V segments appeared in productive rearrangements about 87% or about 30% of the time, broadly matching IMGT annotations. Cytomegalovirus status was reported to be diagnosed by the classifier with high specificity and sensitivity in both the original and validation cohorts. Some IMGT-functional V segments, including TRBV6-2 and TRBV6-3, could not be distinguished by the 87-base-pair reads and were therefore excluded. A later genetic analysis reported fewer N-insertions in productive TCRs among donors in an Asian-associated ancestry cluster than the roughly 670-donor mean. Because HLA typing was unavailable for some donors at each locus, only the typed subset was used in association tests. When HLA alleles, especially DR and DQ, strongly co-occurred, TCR associations were difficult to assign to individual alleles. In a later genetic analysis, a missense DCLRE1C variant was associated with V-gene and J-gene trimming of TCR beta chains, and the association was replicated in an independent cohort. Most TCR sequences were observed very rarely across donors, whereas some public TCRs were present in many individuals. The sequencing pipeline was judged likely to have produced a cluster of highly shared sequence variants as a technical artifact.

The source material was PBMCs. The TCR comes from a young man in good health and CMV-seropositive. The V gene is TRBV11-3 and the J gene is TRBJ2-1, and 11 junction bases match TRBD2. The DNA reads TGTGCCAGCAGCCCCATAGGAGCATCCCTAGCGGGGGGTTACCATGAGCAGTTCTTC. It encodes CASSPIGASLAGGYHEQFF.